This TCR beta chain was obtained from a study of beta chain features in type 1 diabetes. The entirety of the isolated RNA underwent reverse transcription, so expressed TCRB transcripts were sequenced. Profiling relied on immunoSEQ multiplex PCR, and the TCRdb table lists in-frame clones only, not all of them. The sample gives about 650,000 clones, around 12% of which show up once; over 0.1% is in the top ten. V was shortened by 2 bases and J by 1 base, with 12 bases between the two germline ends. The CDR3 loop spans 15 amino acids. CDR1 is GTSNPN, CDR2 SVGIG, per germline (reference sequence). Stem cell-like memory, regulatory, central memory and naive CD4+ cells were sorted via CD45RO/CCR7/CD25/CD127/CD95/CD27. Study observations and caveats: Possibly, sequencing cDNA over-represented cells that had high TCR expression levels. Patients with Type 1 diabetes showed moderately but significantly shorter TCRB CDR3s in all four CD4+ subsets. A PCR bias possibly favoring shorter templates would apply equally to patients and controls. Within patients, naive, central memory and Treg TCRB repertoires seemed more similar than within healthy donors.

This clone has more than one count but fewer than ten. Its target is not known. This receptor was taken from a man aged 30 to 39 with type 1 diabetes. Input material: naive CD4+ T cells from blood. This rearrangement joins TRBV30 to TRBJ2-4; a weak D match, TRBD1 (5 bases). This CDR3 is CAWSRQGSAKNIQYF. The CDR3 bases are TGTGCCTGGAGTCGGCAGGGAAGTGCCAAAAACATTCAGTACTTC.